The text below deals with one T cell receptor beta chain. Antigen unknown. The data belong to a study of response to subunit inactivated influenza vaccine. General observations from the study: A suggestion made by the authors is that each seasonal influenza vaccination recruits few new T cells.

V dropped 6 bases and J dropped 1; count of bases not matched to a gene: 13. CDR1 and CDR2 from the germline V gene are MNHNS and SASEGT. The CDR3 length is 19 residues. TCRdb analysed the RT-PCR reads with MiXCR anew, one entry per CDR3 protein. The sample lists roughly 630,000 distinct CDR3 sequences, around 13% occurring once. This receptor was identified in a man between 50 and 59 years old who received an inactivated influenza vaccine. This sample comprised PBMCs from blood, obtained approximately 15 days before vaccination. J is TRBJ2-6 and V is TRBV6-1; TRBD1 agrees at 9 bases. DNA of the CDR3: TGTGCCAGCAGCCACTATTCCGGGACAGGGAGGTCTGGGGCCAACGTCCTGACTTTC. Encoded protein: CASSHYSGTGRSGANVLTF.